The source of this T cell receptor beta chain is a study of beta chain features in type 1 diabetes. Isolated RNA was reverse transcribed in full, so expressed TCRB transcripts were sequenced. Clones were sequenced by immunoSEQ multiplex PCR, and TCRdb holds only the in-frame ones, with some missing. The sample lists under 850,000 clones; around an eighth were seen once. The junction had 9 bases not matched to a gene; V was cut back by 4 bases and J by 6 bases. There are 16 residues in the CDR3. Germline loops: CDR1 SNHLY, CDR2 FYNNEI. Points from the study as a whole: Shorter TCRB CDR3s, moderately but significantly so, marked every one of the four CD4+ subsets in Type 1 diabetes patients.

With regard to this clone: Its antigen is currently unknown.

The chain joins TRBV2 to TRBJ2-4; 10 nucleotides align to TRBD2. Sequenced input: naive CD4+ T cells from blood. The TCR sequence derives from a man aged 18-30 years with type 1 diabetes. CDR3 coding DNA: TGTGCCAGCAGTGGCCATACTAGCGGGGTCACAAACATTCAGTACTTC. Translation gives CASSGHTSGVTNIQYF.